Listed here are 22 T cell receptor beta chains from one sample, sequenced in a study of shared clonotypes between healthy human individuals. It was CD45RO-negative cells, positively selected for CCR7, that made up naive CD8 cells, with terminally differentiated effector memory CD45RA+ cells excluded. Produced via immunoSEQ multiplex PCR; TCRdb's table is partial and in-frame only. The data show 1.5 million to 2.5 million clones, over 85% seen once. Sequenced sample: naive CD8+ T cells sorted from blood. These receptors originate from a man aged 18 to 35 in good health.

The V call is TRBV27, the J call TRBJ2-3; tentatively, D is TRBD1 or TRBD2 (5 bases each). Trimming left V 10 bases short and J 3 bases short, with 14 bases between. Germline assignment: CDR1 MNHEY and CDR2 SMNVEV (reference sequence). The CDR3 runs to 13 residues. The CDR3 here is CATTGWGTDTQYF. The CDR3 coding sequence is TGTGCCACAACGGGGTGGGGGACAGATACGCAGTATTTT.

V is TRBV9 and J is TRBJ2-7; maybe TRBD2 (5 bases). Germline lookup yields CDR1 SGDLS and CDR2 YYNGEE. The CDR3 is made up of 17 amino acids. Trimming removed 4 bases from V and 2 bases from J, with 22 bases in between. CDR3 DNA: TGTGCCAGCAGCCCCTCTTCCCAGGTAGCGCAGACCTACGAGCAGTACTTC. Translating it yields CASSPSSQVAQTYEQYF. Supplemented by reference TRBV9 and TRBJ2-7, the full variable domain reads DSGVTQTPKHLITATGQRVTLRCSPRSGDLSVYWYQQSLDQGLQFLIQYYNGEERAKGNILERFSAQQFPDLHSELNLSSLELGDSALYFCASSPSSQVAQTYEQYFGPGTRLTVT.

This chain connects TRBV15 to TRBJ2-5; D gene uncertain. Per germline, CDR1 LNHNV and CDR2 YYDKDF (reference sequence). The CDR3 covers 16 residues. Between the trimmed V and J ends, which lost 0 bases and 4 bases, there was a span of 15 bases. CDR3 sequence reads: CATSRDLSEVRETQYF. DNA of the CDR3: TGTGCCACCAGCAGAGATCTGAGTGAGGTTCGAGAGACCCAGTACTTC.

This chain uses TRBV30 with TRBJ1-6, with 8 bases lining up with TRBD1. This CDR3 has 18 residues. J gave up 1 base and V 2 bases, and 10 bases lay outside the gene matches. CDR1 and CDR2 (germline): GTSNPN, SVGIG (reference sequence). CDR3 in amino acids: CAWSLLSGGASYNSPLHF. The DNA of the CDR3 is TGTGCCTGGAGTCTCTTATCAGGGGGCGCGTCCTATAATTCACCCCTCCACTTT.

The chain combines TRBV27 with TRBJ1-1; 7 bases align to TRBD1. Germline CDR1 MNHEY, CDR2 SMNVEV (reference sequence). V was pared by 8 bases and J by 8 bases, with 8 bases of the junction left unmatched. This CDR3 region has 12 residues. The CDR3 DNA reads TGTGCCAGCCAGTTTTTAGGGGGCGAAGCTTTCTTT. This gives the protein CASQFLGGEAFF.

J is TRBJ2-5 and V is TRBV9; D is uncertain. The CDR3 length is 16 residues. The V gene's germline CDR1 is SGDLS and CDR2 YYNGEE. V lost 0 bases and J 4 bases, leaving 16 bases between the germline ends. The CDR3 loop reads CASSVDGRNTRETQYF. The CDR3, as DNA: TGTGCCAGCAGCGTAGATGGGCGAAATACCAGAGAGACCCAGTACTTC.

The chain employs TRBV7-2 and TRBJ2-3; TRBD2 might be the D (5 bases). CDR1 and CDR2 from the germline V gene are SGHTA and FQGNSA. The CDR3 has 16 amino acids. Trimming took 1 base from V and 0 from J, leaving 11 bases between them. The CDR3 DNA reads TGTGCCAGCAGCTTAGTTTCCGGGATTAGCACAGATACGCAGTATTTT. This codes for CASSLVSGISTDTQYF.

The rearrangement links TRBV6-5 to TRBJ2-2; D is uncertain. Germline loops: CDR1 MNHEY, CDR2 SVGAGI. V was trimmed by 0 bases and J by 5 bases, leaving 13 bases between them. The CDR3 length is 16 residues. CDR3 coding DNA: TGTGCCAGCAGTTACTCGATGTGGAATAGGACCGGGGAGCTGTTTTTT. Translation gives CASSYSMWNRTGELFF.

The genes are TRBV7-9 and TRBJ2-2; 14 positions match TRBD2. V trimming: 5 bases; J trimming: 4 bases; junction bases outside the gene matches: 12. This CDR3 is built from 19 residues. The germline V gene has CDR1 SEHNR and CDR2 FQNEAQ (reference sequence). The CDR3 bases are TGTGCCAGCAGCCCATATCAGGGACTAGCGGGAGAATCCACCGGGGAGCTGTTTTTT. It is translated as CASSPYQGLAGESTGELFF.

The CDR3 loop is CASSFTGTSWETQYF. The CDR3 nucleotides read TGTGCCAGCAGCTTTACCGGGACTAGCTGGGAGACCCAGTACTTC. The chain employs TRBV9 and TRBJ2-5; 9 bases are shared with TRBD2. With V trimmed by 4 bases and J by 5 bases, 9 bases remained unmatched. This CDR3 region has 15 residues. CDR1 SGDLS and CDR2 YYNGEE come from the germline V gene. The full variable domain, completed using reference TRBV9 and TRBJ2-5, is DSGVTQTPKHLITATGQRVTLRCSPRSGDLSVYWYQQSLDQGLQFLIQYYNGEERAKGNILERFSAQQFPDLHSELNLSSLELGDSALYFCASSFTGTSWETQYFGPGTRLLVL.

This rearrangement joins TRBV5-6 to TRBJ2-7, with 7 bases that match TRBD2. From germline, CDR1 is SGHDT and CDR2 YYEEEE. The CDR3 sequence is 17 residues long. V dropped 6 bases and J dropped 3; count of bases not matched to a gene: 18. The CDR3 reads CASNLGGSGISHYEQYF. The CDR3 DNA sequence: TGTGCCAGCAACCTCGGGGGAAGCGGGATTTCGCACTACGAGCAGTACTTC. Full variable domain (remainder filled in from reference TRBV5-6 and TRBJ2-7): DAGVTQSPTHLIKTRGQQVTLRCSPKSGHDTVSWYQQALGQGPQFIFQYYEEEERQRGNFPDRFSGHQFPNYSSELNVNALLLGDSALYLCASNLGGSGISHYEQYFGPGTRLTVT.

The V and J genes are TRBV28 and TRBJ2-7; 7 positions agree with TRBD1. Per germline, CDR1 MDHEN and CDR2 SYDVKM. V shed 8 bases and J 2 bases; nucleotides not matched to a gene: 3. The CDR3 totals 12 residues. CDR3 sequence reads: CASGQDAYEQYF. The CDR3 coding sequence is TGTGCCAGCGGACAGGACGCCTACGAGCAGTACTTC. Full variable domain (remainder filled in from reference TRBV28 and TRBJ2-7): DVKVTQSSRYLVKRTGEKVFLECVQDMDHENMFWYRQDPGLGLRLIYFSYDVKMKEKGDIPEGYSVSREKKERFSLILESASTNQTSMYLCASGQDAYEQYFGPGTRLTVT.

The chain employs TRBV4-1 and TRBJ2-7; 9 bases line up with TRBD2. The length of the CDR3 is 17 residues. Germline CDR1 and CDR2: MGHRA and YSYEKL. The V gene end was trimmed by 4 bases and the J gene end by 5 bases; junction bases not matched to a gene: 15. CDR3 bases: TGCGCCAGCAGCCTCGCGGCGGGAGGGCCTCTGGTCCACGAGCAGTACTTC. Amino acid sequence: CASSLAAGGPLVHEQYF.

The V and J genes are TRBV4-1 and TRBJ1-1, with D unclear. Germline V gives CDR1 MGHRA, CDR2 YSYEKL. The germline V and J ends were trimmed by 1 base and 0 bases, with 15 bases remaining between them. The CDR3 has 17 amino acids. The CDR3 sequence: CASSQVRLDALNTEAFF. For the CDR3, the DNA is TGCGCCAGCAGCCAAGTTCGGCTTGACGCCTTGAACACTGAAGCTTTCTTT.

The CDR3 is CASSGGVRAYEQYF. The CDR3 DNA reads as TGTGCCAGCAGCGGGGGTGTCAGAGCCTACGAGCAGTACTTC. The rearrangement joins TRBV5-6 to TRBJ2-7; D tentatively fits TRBD1 or TRBD2 (5 bases each). Germline CDR1 and CDR2: SGHDT and YYEEEE. The CDR3 contains 14 residues. Trimming took 4 bases from V and 2 from J, leaving 13 bases between them.

As for this clone: Other DNA sequences in this specimen translate into the identical CDR3. The J gene is TRBJ2-5, the V gene TRBV7-2, with 13 bases identical to TRBD2. V lost 5 bases, J lost 5 bases, and 8 bases stayed unmatched. The length of the CDR3 is 16 residues. From germline, CDR1 is SGHTA and CDR2 FQGNSA. The CDR3 region has the DNA TGTGCCAGCAGCCTCTGGACTAGCGGGAGAGCGGAGACCCAGTACTTC. Protein product: CASSLWTSGRAETQYF.

The V call is TRBV28, the J call TRBJ2-1; D tentatively reads TRBD1 or TRBD2 (6 bases each). Trimming stripped 3 bases from V and 6 bases from J, with 12 bases between. The germline CDR1 and CDR2 sequences are MDHEN and SYDVKM. This CDR3 comprises 14 residues. The DNA of the CDR3 is TGTGCCAGCAGTTTCCGGGGGCGCCTCAATGAGCAGTTCTTC. Translation gives CASSFRGRLNEQFF.

The chain is built from TRBV7-8 and TRBJ2-5; a possible D gene is TRBD1 (6 bases). This CDR3 is built from 15 residues. Germline CDR1 and CDR2: SGHVS and FQNEAQ. V was pared by 5 bases and J by 5 bases, with 18 bases between. DNA of the CDR3: TGTGCCAGCAGCAAGACAGGAACGGGGTTTGAGACCCAGTACTTC. Translating it yields CASSKTGTGFETQYF.

The V call is TRBV28, the J call TRBJ2-5, with 9 bases that match TRBD2. V dropped 7 bases and J dropped 1; count of bases not matched to a gene: 10. CDR1 MDHEN and CDR2 SYDVKM come from the germline V gene. CDR3 length: 16 amino acids. The CDR3 DNA is TGTGCCAGCACCTACGGGCGGGAGGGCGTCCAAGAGACCCAGTACTTC. Translated: CASTYGREGVQETQYF.

Comment on this clone: This sample includes further DNA sequences coding for the same CDR3. J is TRBJ2-7 and V is TRBV7-9, with 9 bases lining up with TRBD1. The CDR3 is 15 amino acids. The V segment lost 6 bases and the J segment 4 bases; nucleotides outside the gene matches: 10. Germline lookup yields CDR1 SEHNR and CDR2 FQNEAQ (reference sequence). In DNA form, the CDR3 reads TGTGCCAGCAGTTCAGGGGGACAGGGTTCTTACGAGCAGTACTTC. This translates into CASSSGGQGSYEQYF.

On this clone: Other DNA sequences in the same sample also yield this CDR3. The chain combines TRBV5-6 with TRBJ1-2, with D perhaps matching TRBD1 (5 bases). This CDR3 has 13 residues. Per the germline V gene, CDR1 is SGHDT and CDR2 is YYEEEE. V lost 3 bases and J lost 2, with 8 bases in between. The CDR3 reads CASSWGTNYGYTF. The CDR3 nucleotides are TGTGCCAGCAGCTGGGGGACGAACTATGGCTACACCTTC.

The chain combines TRBV19 with TRBJ1-1; the D is unclear. V lost 5 bases, J lost 7 bases, and 8 bases lay in between. Per the germline V gene, CDR1 is LNHDA and CDR2 is SQIVND (reference sequence). This CDR3 is 11 amino acids long. CDR3 DNA sequence: TGTGCCAGTAGTTGGTATGATGAAGCTTTCTTT. This codes for CASSWYDEAFF.